This paragraph reports one T cell receptor beta chain. During its preparation, the TCRbeta library received unique molecular identifiers. TCRdb used MiXCR to reprocess the PCR reads, holding one entry per CDR3 protein. The sample consists of 640,000 or so distinct CDR3 sequences, 16% of them appearing once. V was trimmed by 0 bases and J by 0 bases, leaving 12 bases between them. Germline V gene lookup returns CDR1 SGHAT and CDR2 FQNNGV. The CDR3 spans 17 residues. This entry comes from a study of T-cell reconstitution after alpha-beta-depleted transplantation in children. The material was PBMCs from the stem cell graft donor, obtained from the stem cell graft. The receptor was derived from a human donor who donated a stem cell graft to a child with acute myeloid leukemia. This chain joins TRBV11-2 and TRBJ1-3, with D unclear. The CDR3 here is CASSLERLALSGNTIYF. For the CDR3, the DNA is TGTGCCAGCAGCTTAGAAAGATTGGCGCTCTCTGGAAACACCATATATTTT.